A single sample gave rise to the 3 T cell receptor beta chains below, sequenced in a study of blood T cell repertoires in COVID-19. Sequenced by immunoSEQ multiplex PCR; TCRdb stores in-frame clones only, minus some. Of fewer than 35,000 clones detected, around 90% appear once; the ten largest clones hold approximately 1.5%. Sequencing used peripheral blood. All receptors come from a man in his 60s with active COVID-19.

V is TRBV4-1 and J is TRBJ1-2; 9 nucleotides match TRBD1. The ends lost 0 bases at V and 1 base at J; junction bases unmatched: 6. Germline CDR1 is MGHRA and CDR2 is YSYEKL. The CDR3 consists of 17 residues. The CDR3: CASSQEPTGGFNYGYTF. In DNA form, the CDR3 reads TGCGCCAGCAGCCAAGAGCCGACAGGGGGATTTAACTATGGCTACACCTTC.

This sequence joins TRBV4-1 and TRBJ1-1, with 10 nucleotides matching TRBD1. Unmatched junction bases numbered 7, after V lost 4 bases and J lost 2 bases. The CDR3 length is 16 residues. The germline V gene encodes CDR1 MGHRA and CDR2 YSYEKL. CDR3 amino acids: CASSRDRGGKNTEAFF. The CDR3 DNA follows: TGCGCCAGCAGCCGGGACAGGGGAGGCAAAAACACTGAAGCTTTCTTT.

The chain combines TRBV5-1 with TRBJ1-2, with TRBD1 matching over 8 bases. The CDR3 sequence is 13 residues long. The ends lost 2 bases at V and 7 bases at J; junction bases unmatched: 4. The germline V gene encodes CDR1 SGHRS and CDR2 YFSETQ. The CDR3 nucleotides read TGCGCCAGCAGCTTAGGACAGGGAGGTGGCTACACCTTC. Translated, it gives CASSLGQGGGYTF.